This T cell receptor (beta chain) stems from a study of radiation and T cells in renal cell carcinoma. Study at large: Nephrectomy followed 15 Gy stereotactic body radiation by 4 weeks. Findings and limits, study-wide: From baseline, blood top tumor clonotypes peaked at 2 weeks post-radiation. Baseline intratumoral clonotype presence is unknown without pretreatment biopsies.

Remarks on this clone: What it binds is not known.

Looked up from germline, CDR1 is MNHEY and CDR2 is SVGAGI. The CDR3 length is 14 residues. Trimming removed 7 bases at V and 0 bases at J, with 13 bases between. Time point reported: baseline pretreatment blood. The sample's treatment: 15 Gy SBRT to primary tumor, nephrectomy 4 weeks later. The patient's renal cell carcinoma had clear cell pathology. The data were produced by immunoSEQ multiplex PCR, yet TCRdb's version contains in-frame clones alone and is incomplete. The sample consists of 150,000 or so clones, approximately 91% of them appearing once. The sequence came from a woman aged 45 to 65 with renal cell carcinoma. The chain links TRBV6-5 to TRBJ2-7; D is possibly TRBD2 (5 bases). Specimen: blood, collected from a patient whose treatment included radiotherapy and nephrectomy. CDR3 sequence (DNA): TGTGCCAGCAACCCGGGAAGCTTCTCCTACGAGCAGTACTTC. It yields the protein CASNPGSFSYEQYF.